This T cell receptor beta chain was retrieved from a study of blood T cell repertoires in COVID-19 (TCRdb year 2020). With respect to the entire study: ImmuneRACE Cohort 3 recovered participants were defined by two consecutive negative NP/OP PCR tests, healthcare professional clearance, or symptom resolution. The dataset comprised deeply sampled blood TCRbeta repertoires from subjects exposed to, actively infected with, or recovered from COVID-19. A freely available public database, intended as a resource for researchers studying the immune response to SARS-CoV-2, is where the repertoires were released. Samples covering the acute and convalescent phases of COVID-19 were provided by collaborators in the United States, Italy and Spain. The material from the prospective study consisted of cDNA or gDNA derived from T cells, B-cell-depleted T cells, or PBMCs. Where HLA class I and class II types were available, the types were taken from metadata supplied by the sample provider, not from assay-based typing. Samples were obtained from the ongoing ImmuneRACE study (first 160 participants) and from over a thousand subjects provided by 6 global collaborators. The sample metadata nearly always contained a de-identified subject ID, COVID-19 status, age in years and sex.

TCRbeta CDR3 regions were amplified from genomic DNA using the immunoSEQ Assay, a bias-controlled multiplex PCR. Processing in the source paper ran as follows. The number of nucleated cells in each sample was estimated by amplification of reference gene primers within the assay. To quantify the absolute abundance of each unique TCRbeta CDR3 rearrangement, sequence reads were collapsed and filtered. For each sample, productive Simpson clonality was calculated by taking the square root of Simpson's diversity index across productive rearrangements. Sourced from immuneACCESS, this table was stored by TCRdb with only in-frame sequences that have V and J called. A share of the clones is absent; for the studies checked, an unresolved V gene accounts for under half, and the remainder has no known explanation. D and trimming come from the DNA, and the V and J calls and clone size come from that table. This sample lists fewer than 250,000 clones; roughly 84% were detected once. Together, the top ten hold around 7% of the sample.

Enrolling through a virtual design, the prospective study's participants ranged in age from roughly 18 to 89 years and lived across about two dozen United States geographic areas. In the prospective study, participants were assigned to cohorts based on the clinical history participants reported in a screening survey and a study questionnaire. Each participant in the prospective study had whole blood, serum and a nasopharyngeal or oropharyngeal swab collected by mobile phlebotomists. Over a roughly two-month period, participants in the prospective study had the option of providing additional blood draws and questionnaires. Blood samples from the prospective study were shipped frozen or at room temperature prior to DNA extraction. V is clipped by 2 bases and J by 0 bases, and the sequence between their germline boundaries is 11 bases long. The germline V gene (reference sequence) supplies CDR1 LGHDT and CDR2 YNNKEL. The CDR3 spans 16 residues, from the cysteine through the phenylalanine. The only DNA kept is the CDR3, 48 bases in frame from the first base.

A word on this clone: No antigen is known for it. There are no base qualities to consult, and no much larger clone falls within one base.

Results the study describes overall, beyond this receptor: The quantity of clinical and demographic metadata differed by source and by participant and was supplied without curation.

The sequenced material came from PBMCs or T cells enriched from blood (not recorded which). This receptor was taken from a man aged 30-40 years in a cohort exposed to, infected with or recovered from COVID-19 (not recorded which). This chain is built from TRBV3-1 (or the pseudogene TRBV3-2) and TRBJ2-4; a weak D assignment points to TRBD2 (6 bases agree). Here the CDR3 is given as CASSQSAGLAKNIQYF. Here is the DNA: TGTGCCAGCAGCCAATCGGCGGGGTTAGCCAAAAACATTCAGTACTTC.